This is a list of T cell receptor beta chains from one sample in a study of OX40 agonist ivuxolimab in advanced cancers. Method: immunoSEQ multiplex PCR; TCRdb's copy keeps in-frame clones and lacks some. The table includes roughly 100,000 clones, roughly 91% detected once. Sequencing was performed on CD4+ or CD8+ T cells sorted from blood, taken in a trial of the OX40 agonist ivuxolimab. All receptors come from an adult with an advanced solid tumor such as melanoma, head and neck, liver or kidney cancer. The conserved cysteine and the conserved F or W are not part of the CDR3 here. Each record gives: V gene, J gene, CDR3 protein.

TRBV9	TRBJ1-2	ASSAMTGNYGYT
TRBV18	TRBJ2-1	ASSPLLAQNNEQF
TRBV28	TRBJ1-1	ASPGRGSGTKAF
TRBV5-6	TRBJ1-3	ASSRQGPGNTIY
TRBV19	TRBJ1-3	ASREQATGNTIY
TRBV19	TRBJ1-1	ASIRKGFNTEAF
TRBV19	TRBJ1-5	ASSPPPGQRNQPQH
TRBV7-9	TRBJ2-7	ASSLGQPYF
TRBV5-1	TRBJ2-5	ASSDQETQY
TRBV4-1	TRBJ1-2	ASSQVAQGDYGYT
TRBV5-1	TRBJ1-2	ASSFNPGQGFGYT
TRBV7-2	TRBJ2-1	ASSLAGTASYNEQF
TRBV19	TRBJ1-1	ASSMTVKNTEAF
TRBV7-2	TRBJ2-5	ASSLVVGGETQY
TRBV5-1	TRBJ2-5	ASSSQTRRLPTQY
TRBV11-3	TRBJ1-6	ASSLGRDSPLH
TRBV11-3	TRBJ2-4	ASSSSTTGVLNIQY
TRBV6-6	TRBJ1-2	ASSPSPTNYGYT
TRBV7-2	TRBJ2-2	ASRANLDPRIGGELF
TRBV13	TRBJ1-2	ASSPRQNYGYT
TRBV19	TRBJ1-2	ASSIEQGNGYT
TRBV10-3	TRBJ2-7	ASKTGGEYEQY
TRBV9	TRBJ2-1	ASSATSGSYNEQF
TRBV29-1	TRBJ2-3	SVETAGGRGDTQY
TRBV6-5	TRBJ2-3	ASSPRLVTDTQY
TRBV19	TRBJ2-5	ASSGRLAVQETQY
TRBV28	TRBJ2-1	ASSPRADIYNEQF
TRBV18	TRBJ1-2	ASSLRQGEDGGYT
TRBV2	TRBJ2-7	ASSLLSLDEQY
TRBV29-1	TRBJ2-5	SAVAGVVETQY
TRBV5-4	TRBJ2-2	ASSLAGGPGMVF
TRBV15	TRBJ2-2	ATSRGDVNTGELF
TRBV18	TRBJ1-3	ASSPLGRSSGNTIY
TRBV28	TRBJ2-3	ASSPDNFGVTQY
TRBV23-1	TRBJ2-2	ASPTGGGLELLF
TRBV6-1	TRBJ1-1	ASSEAGRGHTEAF
TRBV5-4	TRBJ2-1	ASSTPGLNNEQF
TRBV27	TRBJ2-7	ASSSMTGPYYEQY
TRBV18	TRBJ2-1	ASSTGLKFNEQF
TRBV5-1	TRBJ2-7	ASSFAPRSGPYEQY
TRBV28	TRBJ1-1	ASSPPGGNTEAF
TRBV27	TRBJ2-7	ASSPLTGTSFSHEQY
TRBV7-9	TRBJ2-1	ASSSPSGPYNEQF
TRBV18	TRBJ1-1	ASSLSTGQNTEAF
TRBV6-5	TRBJ2-1	ASRPDRGSYNEQF
TRBV29-1	TRBJ2-2	SVEMGQGTGELF
TRBV7-3	TRBJ2-2	ASSSLESRGGTGELF
TRBV4-3	TRBJ1-3	ASSQDYRTGGYTIY
TRBV12-5	TRBJ2-7	ASGTTEYEQY
TRBV6-5	TRBJ2-1	ASSYDGGWSYNEQF
TRBV7-4	TRBJ1-5	ASSTWDDLYGPSNQPQH
TRBV9	TRBJ2-1	ASSVRTSGIGEQF
TRBV7-2	TRBJ2-7	ASSLSSSRQVPYEQY
TRBV30	TRBJ2-5	AWSRGPTGVETQY